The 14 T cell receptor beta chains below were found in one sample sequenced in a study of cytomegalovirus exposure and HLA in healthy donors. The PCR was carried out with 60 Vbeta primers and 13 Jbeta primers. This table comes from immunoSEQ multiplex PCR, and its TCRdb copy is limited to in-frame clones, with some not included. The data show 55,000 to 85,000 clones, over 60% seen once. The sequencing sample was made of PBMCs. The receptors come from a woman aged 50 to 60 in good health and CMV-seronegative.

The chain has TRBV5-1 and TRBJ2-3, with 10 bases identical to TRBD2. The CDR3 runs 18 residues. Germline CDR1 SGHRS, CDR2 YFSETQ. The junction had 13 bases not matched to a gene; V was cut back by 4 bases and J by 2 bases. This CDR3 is CASSGSGRAQLSTDTQYF. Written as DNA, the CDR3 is TGCGCCAGCAGCGGGAGCGGGAGGGCCCAACTATCCACAGATACGCAGTATTTT.

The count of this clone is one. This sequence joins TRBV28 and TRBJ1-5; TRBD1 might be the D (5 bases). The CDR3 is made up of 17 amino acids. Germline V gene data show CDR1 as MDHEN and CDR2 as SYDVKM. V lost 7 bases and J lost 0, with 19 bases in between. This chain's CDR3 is CASTKAGRRFSNQPQHF. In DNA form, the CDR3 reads TGTGCCAGCACCAAGGCAGGGCGAAGATTTAGCAATCAGCCCCAGCATTTT.

The CDR3 spells CASSHSGRAGYEQYF. The CDR3 region has the DNA TGCGCCAGCAGCCATAGCGGGAGGGCTGGCTACGAGCAGTACTTC. The chain employs TRBV5-1 and TRBJ2-7; 11 bases are shared with TRBD2. The germline V gene has CDR1 SGHRS and CDR2 YFSETQ. V shed 4 bases and J 3 bases; nucleotides not matched to a gene: 6. The CDR3 is 15 amino acids.

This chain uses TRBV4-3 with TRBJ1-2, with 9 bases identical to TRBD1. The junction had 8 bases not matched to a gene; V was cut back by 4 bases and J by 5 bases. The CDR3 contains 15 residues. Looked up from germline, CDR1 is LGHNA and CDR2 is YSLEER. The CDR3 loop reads CASSPGDRDAYGYTF. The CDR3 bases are TGCGCCAGCAGCCCCGGGGACAGGGATGCTTATGGCTACACCTTC.

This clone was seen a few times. CDR3 region: CASTLGTGGAYEQYF. The CDR3 DNA reads TGTGCCAGCACCCTTGGGACAGGGGGAGCCTACGAGCAGTACTTC. The rearrangement links TRBV28 to TRBJ2-7; 11 nucleotides agree with TRBD1. The J segment lost 2 bases and the V segment lost 7 bases, leaving 7 bases of the junction unmatched. Germline loops: CDR1 MDHEN, CDR2 SYDVKM. This CDR3 is built from 15 residues.

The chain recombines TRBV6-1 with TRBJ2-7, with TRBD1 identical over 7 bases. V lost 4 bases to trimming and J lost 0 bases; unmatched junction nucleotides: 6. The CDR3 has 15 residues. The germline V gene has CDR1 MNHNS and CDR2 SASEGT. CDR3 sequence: CASSAPRDSSYEQYF. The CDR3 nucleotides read TGTGCCAGCAGTGCGCCTCGGGACAGCTCCTACGAGCAGTACTTC.

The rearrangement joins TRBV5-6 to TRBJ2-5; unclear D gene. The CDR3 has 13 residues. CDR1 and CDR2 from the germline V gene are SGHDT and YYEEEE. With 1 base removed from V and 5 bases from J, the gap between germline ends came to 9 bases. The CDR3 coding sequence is TGTGCCAGCAGCTTGAATTTGGAGGAGACCCAGTACTTC. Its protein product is CASSLNLEETQYF.

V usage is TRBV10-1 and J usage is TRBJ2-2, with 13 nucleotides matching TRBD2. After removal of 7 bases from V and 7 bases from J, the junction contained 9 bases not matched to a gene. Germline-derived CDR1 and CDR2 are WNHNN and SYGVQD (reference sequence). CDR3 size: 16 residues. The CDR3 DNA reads TGCGCCAGCACCCTCGGGACTAGCGGGAAAAACGGGGAGCTGTTTTTT. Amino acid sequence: CASTLGTSGKNGELFF.

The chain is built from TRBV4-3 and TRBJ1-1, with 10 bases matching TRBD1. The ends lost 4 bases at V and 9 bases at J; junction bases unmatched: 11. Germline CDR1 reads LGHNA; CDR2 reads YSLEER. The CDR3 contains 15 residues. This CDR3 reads CASSPSGTGVPKAFF. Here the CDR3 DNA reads TGCGCCAGCAGCCCATCCGGGACAGGGGTTCCAAAAGCTTTCTTT.

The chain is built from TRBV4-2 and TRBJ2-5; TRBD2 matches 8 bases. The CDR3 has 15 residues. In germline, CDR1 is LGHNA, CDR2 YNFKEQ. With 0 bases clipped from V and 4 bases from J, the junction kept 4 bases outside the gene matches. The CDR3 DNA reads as TGTGCCAGCAGCCAAGAAGCGGGAGAGGGAGAGACCCAGTACTTC. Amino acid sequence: CASSQEAGEGETQYF.

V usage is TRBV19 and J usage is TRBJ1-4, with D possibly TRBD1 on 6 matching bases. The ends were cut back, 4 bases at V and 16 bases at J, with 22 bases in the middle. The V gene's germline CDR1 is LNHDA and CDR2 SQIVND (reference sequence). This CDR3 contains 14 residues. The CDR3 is CASSRKITQGAWFF. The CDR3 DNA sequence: TGTGCCAGTAGTAGAAAAATTACACAGGGAGCTTGGTTTTTT.

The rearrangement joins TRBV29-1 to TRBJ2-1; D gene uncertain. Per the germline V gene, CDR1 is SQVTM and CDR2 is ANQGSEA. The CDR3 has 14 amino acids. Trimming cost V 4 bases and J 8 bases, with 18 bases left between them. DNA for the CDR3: TGCAGCGTTGTAAACCCAGGCCGTTACGATGAGCAGTTCTTC. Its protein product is CSVVNPGRYDEQFF.

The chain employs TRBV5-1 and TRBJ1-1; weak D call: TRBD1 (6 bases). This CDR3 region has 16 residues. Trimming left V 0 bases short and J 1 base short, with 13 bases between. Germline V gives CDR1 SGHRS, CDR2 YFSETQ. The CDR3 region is CASSLAGGGWNTEAFF. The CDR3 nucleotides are TGCGCCAGCAGCTTGGCTGGGGGCGGATGGAACACTGAAGCTTTCTTT.

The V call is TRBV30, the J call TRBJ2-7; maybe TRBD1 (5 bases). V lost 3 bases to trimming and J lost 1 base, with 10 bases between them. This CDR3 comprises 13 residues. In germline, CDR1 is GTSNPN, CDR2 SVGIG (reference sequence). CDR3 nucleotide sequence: TGTGCCTGGAGAAGGGCAGGGTCCTACGAGCAGTACTTC. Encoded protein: CAWRRAGSYEQYF.